This T cell receptor (beta chain) was sequenced for a study of shared clonotypes between healthy human individuals. On the study more broadly: CD4 naive and memory got three plates each, CD8 naive two, CD8 memory one.

Study outcomes and limitations: Sequencing depth was a factor that was expected to affect clonotype sharing among donors. Rarefaction analysis demonstrated incomplete sorted-subset sequencing notwithstanding large depth.

Measured with immunoSEQ multiplex PCR; TCRdb has only the in-frame clones, and not every one. This sample carries approximately 240,000 clones, approximately 65% of them seen once, and the ten largest clones take 11%. This clone was seen many times. The antigen is not known. CDR3 length: 11 residues. V dropped 4 bases and J dropped 6; count of bases not matched to a gene: 0. Germline V gene lookup returns CDR1 SQVTM and CDR2 ANQGSEA. This chain connects TRBV29-1 to TRBJ2-7, with TRBD1 matching 10 bases. Material: memory CD4+ T cells sorted from blood. The subset denotes: CD45RA-negative fraction. The receptor was isolated from a man under 40 in good health. CDR3 sequence: CSVGDRGEQYF. DNA of the CDR3: TGCAGCGTTGGGGACAGGGGCGAGCAGTACTTC.